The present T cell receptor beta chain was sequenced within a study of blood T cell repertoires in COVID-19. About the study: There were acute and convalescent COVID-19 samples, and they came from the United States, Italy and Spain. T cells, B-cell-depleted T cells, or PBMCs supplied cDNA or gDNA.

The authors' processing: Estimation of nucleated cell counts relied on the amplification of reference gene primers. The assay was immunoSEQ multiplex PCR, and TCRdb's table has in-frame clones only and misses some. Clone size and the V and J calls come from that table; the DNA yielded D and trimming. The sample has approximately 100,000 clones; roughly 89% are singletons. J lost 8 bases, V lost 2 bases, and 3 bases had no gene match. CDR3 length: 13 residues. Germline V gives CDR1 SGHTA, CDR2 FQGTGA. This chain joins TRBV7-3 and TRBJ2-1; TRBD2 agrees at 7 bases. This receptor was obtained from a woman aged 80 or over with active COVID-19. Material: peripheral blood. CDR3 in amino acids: CASSLGLGDEQFF. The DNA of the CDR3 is TGTGCCAGCAGCTTAGGACTAGGTGATGAGCAGTTCTTC.